These 30 T cell receptor beta chains share one sample of origin, sequenced in a study of identical twins. TCRdb analysed the 5' RACE reads with MiXCR anew, one entry per CDR3 protein. The sample includes approximately 550,000 distinct CDR3 sequences, around 22% of them seen just once. These records were also assigned to another study, of yellow fever vaccine responses in identical twins.

The sample consisted of CD4+ T cells sorted from blood. These receptors originate from a woman younger than 35 in good health.

This clonotype appeared a few times. CDR3 DNA sequence: TGTGCCAGCAGTTGGAACCAAGTGGGCGAGCAGTACTTC. Translation gives CASSWNQVGEQYF. The chain couples TRBV28 to TRBJ2-7; no firm D call. The CDR3 has 13 amino acids. V was pared by 4 bases and J by 6 bases, with 13 bases between. Germline CDR1 is MDHEN and CDR2 is SYDVKM.

This clonotype was seen repeatedly, ten times or more. The chain carries TRBV6-1 and TRBJ1-1; TRBD1 matches at 8 bases. CDR1 and CDR2 (germline): MNHNS, SASEGT. The CDR3 loop spans 15 amino acids. V shed 5 bases, J shed 0 bases, and the junction held 5 bases outside the gene matches. The CDR3 bases are TGTGCCAGCAGTAGGCAGACAGGGGTGAACACTGAAGCTTTCTTT. Translating gives CASSRQTGVNTEAFF.

This clonotype turned up a few times. The V call is TRBV7-9, the J call TRBJ2-5; the D is unclear. Per germline, CDR1 SEHNR and CDR2 FQNEAQ (reference sequence). This CDR3 is built from 14 residues. V was trimmed by 0 bases and J by 3 bases, leaving 8 bases between them. CDR3 in amino acids: CASSLANRKETQYF. Here the CDR3 DNA reads TGTGCCAGCAGCTTAGCGAACAGAAAAGAGACCCAGTACTTC.

A single count supports this clonotype. The chain is built from TRBV27 and TRBJ2-6; D might be TRBD1 (6 bases). There are 15 residues in the CDR3. Germline V gives CDR1 MNHEY, CDR2 SMNVEV (reference sequence). Trimming removed 5 bases at V and 3 bases at J, with 11 bases between. CDR3 coding DNA: TGTGCCAGCAGTGTAGGGGGTAGTGGGGCCAACGTCCTGACTTTC. This codes for CASSVGGSGANVLTF.

This clonotype was observed a few times. This chain connects TRBV5-1 to TRBJ2-1; 10 positions agree with TRBD2. J was trimmed by 7 bases and V by 0 bases; bases with no gene match: 7. The length of the CDR3 is 16 residues. CDR1 and CDR2 from the germline V gene are SGHRS and YFSETQ. Written as DNA, the CDR3 is TGCGCCAGCAGCTTGGCCGGAGCGGGGGGGCAAAATGAGCAGTTCTTC. Protein sequence: CASSLAGAGGQNEQFF.

The chain has TRBV2 and TRBJ1-3; 9 bases fit TRBD1. Germline V gives CDR1 SNHLY, CDR2 FYNNEI. The junction had 5 bases not matched to a gene; V was cut back by 3 bases and J by 2 bases. The CDR3 is made up of 16 amino acids. In nucleotides, the CDR3 is TGTGCCAGCAGTGACCGGGACAGGGCAACTGGAAACACCATATATTTT. This gives the protein CASSDRDRATGNTIYF.

This chain connects TRBV10-3 to TRBJ2-2, with a weak D call TRBD2 (7 bases). Germline V lookup: CDR1 ENHRY, CDR2 SYGVKD. The CDR3 has 16 amino acids. Trimming took 0 bases from V and 4 from J, leaving 12 bases between them. CDR3 amino acids: CAISESSGGGTGELFF. DNA for the CDR3: TGTGCCATCAGTGAGTCGTCGGGGGGCGGCACCGGGGAGCTGTTTTTT.

V is TRBV29-1 and J is TRBJ2-5, with 8 bases fitting TRBD1. Germline CDR1 is SQVTM and CDR2 is ANQGSEA. This CDR3 spans 12 amino acids. The V segment lost 7 bases and the J segment 5 bases; nucleotides outside the gene matches: 6. CDR3 in amino acids: CSGTTGVETQYF. CDR3 DNA: TGCAGCGGCACGACAGGGGTCGAGACCCAGTACTTC.

In its sample, this clonotype was seen a few times. This chain uses TRBV9 with TRBJ2-4; 11 bases are shared with TRBD1. The V gene end was trimmed by 3 bases and the J gene end by 1 base; junction bases not matched to a gene: 3. Germline V gene lookup returns CDR1 SGDLS and CDR2 YYNGEE. The CDR3 is made up of 16 amino acids. CDR3 DNA: TGTGCCAGCAGCGCGGGACAGGGGGTGGCCAAAAACATTCAGTACTTC. Its translation: CASSAGQGVAKNIQYF. The complete variable domain, with remaining parts taken from reference TRBV9 and TRBJ2-4, reads DSGVTQTPKHLITATGQRVTLRCSPRSGDLSVYWYQQSLDQGLQFLIQYYNGEERAKGNILERFSAQQFPDLHSELNLSSLELGDSALYFCASSAGQGVAKNIQYFGAGTRLSVL.

In its sample, this clonotype was seen a few times. The rearrangement uses TRBV7-9 and TRBJ2-2, with 9 bases identical to TRBD2. V shed 5 bases, J shed 6 bases, and the junction held 13 bases outside the gene matches. The CDR3 spans 17 residues. Germline values: CDR1 SEHNR, CDR2 FQNEAQ (reference sequence). The CDR3: CASSPDPGLALPGELFF. CDR3 in DNA: TGTGCCAGCAGCCCAGACCCGGGACTAGCACTCCCCGGGGAGCTGTTTTTT.

The rearrangement links TRBV12-5 to TRBJ2-2; 10 bases line up with TRBD1. Trimming cost V 7 bases and J 7 bases; bases outside gene matches: 12. CDR1 is LGHNT, CDR2 FRNRAP, per germline. CDR3 length: 16 residues. CDR3 nucleotide sequence: TGTGCTAGTGAAACGGGACAGGGGATTGGTCTCGGGGAGCTGTTTTTT. Translated: CASETGQGIGLGELFF.

The chain carries TRBV24-1 and TRBJ2-1; the D gene is possibly TRBD2 (5 bases). The germline V gene encodes CDR1 KGHDR and CDR2 SFDVKD. The CDR3 spans 12 residues. With 0 bases removed from V and 12 bases from J, the gap between germline ends came to 8 bases. Written as DNA, the CDR3 is TGTGCCACCAGTGATTTGGACCGGGGGCAGTTCTTC. Amino acid sequence: CATSDLDRGQFF.

The chain couples TRBV7-9 to TRBJ2-7; no firm D call. In germline, CDR1 is SEHNR, CDR2 FQNEAQ (reference sequence). V dropped 1 base and J dropped 7 bases, with 8 bases sitting between them. This CDR3 has 12 amino acids. CDR3 in DNA: TGTGCCAGCAGCTTAGTGTCTCAGGAGCAGTACTTC. Residues: CASSLVSQEQYF.

This clonotype was counted between two and nine times. This sequence joins TRBV12-3 or TRBV12-4 and TRBJ2-3, with a tentative D call TRBD2 (6 bases). Trimming pared 6 bases from V and 0 bases from J, leaving 13 bases between. The CDR3 sequence is 15 residues long. Here the CDR3 reads CASRAGGVSTDTQYF. CDR3 coding DNA: TGTGCCAGCAGAGCCGGCGGGGTTAGCACAGATACGCAGTATTTT.

This clonotype occurred a few times. The V call is TRBV3-1, the J call TRBJ2-2; 7 nucleotides match TRBD1. Losses at the gene ends were 4 bases for V and 3 bases for J; bases not matched to a gene: 14. Germline V gene data show CDR1 as LGHDT and CDR2 as YNNKEL (reference sequence). CDR3 length: 18 amino acids. CDR3 sequence reads: CASSRLKSPGQYTGELFF. CDR3 DNA: TGTGCCAGCAGCCGATTGAAGTCACCGGGACAGTACACCGGGGAGCTGTTTTTT. Filled out from reference TRBV3-1 and TRBJ2-2, the complete variable domain reads DTAVSQTPKYLVTQMGNDKSIKCEQNLGHDTMYWYKQDSKKFLKIMFSYNNKELIINETVPNRFSPKSPDKAHLNLHINSLELGDSAVYFCASSRLKSPGQYTGELFFGEGSRLTVL.

The chain links TRBV4-1 to TRBJ2-1; weak D call: TRBD2 (5 bases). The CDR3 extends over 15 amino acids. Germline CDR1 and CDR2: MGHRA and YSYEKL. V lost 1 base to trimming and J lost 10 bases, with 17 bases between them. CDR3 region: CASSQAASRPKEQFF. The CDR3 DNA is TGCGCCAGCAGCCAAGCAGCTAGCAGGCCCAAGGAGCAGTTCTTC.

This clonotype occurred once. This rearrangement joins TRBV27 to TRBJ2-7, with TRBD2 matching over 10 bases. There are 14 residues in the CDR3. With 5 bases clipped from V and 6 bases from J, the junction kept 7 bases outside the gene matches. Germline CDR1 and CDR2: MNHEY and SMNVEV (reference sequence). The CDR3 DNA reads as TGTGCCAGCAGTCTAGCGGGAGCGCGCGCCGAGCAGTACTTC. Its translation is CASSLAGARAEQYF.

The sample holds a few counts of this clonotype. This sequence joins TRBV10-3 and TRBJ2-7, with a tentative D call TRBD1 (5 bases). In germline, CDR1 is ENHRY, CDR2 SYGVKD. This CDR3 is 12 amino acids long. V lost 4 bases and J 6 bases, leaving 10 bases between the germline ends. The CDR3 region is CAISVAGFEQYV. In DNA form, the CDR3 reads TGTGCCATCAGTGTGGCAGGGTTCGAGCAGTACGTC.

The chain couples TRBV18 to TRBJ2-3; D may be TRBD2 (5 bases). Germline V lookup: CDR1 KGHSH, CDR2 LQKENI. The CDR3 consists of 17 residues. With 3 bases removed from V and 4 bases from J, the gap between germline ends came to 20 bases. The CDR3 DNA reads TGTGCCAGCTCACCCGCTCCACTGAGGCGGGCTGCAGATACGCAGTATTTT. The encoded protein is CASSPAPLRRAADTQYF.

The genes are TRBV12-3 or TRBV12-4 and TRBJ2-7; weak D call: TRBD1 (6 bases). This CDR3 spans 16 amino acids. The ends were cut back, 6 bases at V and 4 bases at J, with 22 bases in the middle. CDR3 amino acids: CASSFGAGTSGYEQYF. The CDR3 bases are TGTGCCAGCAGCTTTGGGGCCGGGACATCAGGGTACGAGCAGTACTTC.

This clonotype was recorded a few times. The J gene is TRBJ1-4, the V gene TRBV20-1; TRBD1 aligns across 7 bases. V lost 4 bases to trimming and J lost 4 bases; unmatched junction nucleotides: 6. Germline V gene lookup returns CDR1 DFQATT and CDR2 SNEGSKA (reference sequence). The CDR3 consists of 14 residues. CDR3 loop: CSAKPGQLNEKLFF. DNA for the CDR3: TGCAGTGCTAAACCGGGACAGCTTAATGAAAAACTGTTTTTT.

The chain employs TRBV5-8 and TRBJ2-1; D is undetermined. V lost 2 bases to trimming and J lost 7 bases, with 13 bases between them. In germline, CDR1 is SGHTS, CDR2 YDEGEE. The CDR3 extends over 14 amino acids. The CDR3 protein is CASSLMGLRNEQFF. DNA of the CDR3: TGTGCCAGCAGCTTAATGGGCCTGAGGAATGAGCAGTTCTTC.

The chain is built from TRBV3-1 and TRBJ1-5; no clear D gene. V was shortened by 3 bases and J by 1 base, with 7 bases between the two germline ends. Germline-derived CDR1 and CDR2 are LGHDT and YNNKEL (reference sequence). The CDR3 has 14 residues. In nucleotides, the CDR3 is TGTGCCAGCAGCCAGGGAATAAGCAATCAGCCCCAGCATTTT. Protein: CASSQGISNQPQHF.

This rearrangement joins TRBV25-1 to TRBJ1-4; D gene unclear. The V and J ends lost 3 bases and 0 bases respectively, with 8 bases between them. Germline V lookup: CDR1 MGHDK, CDR2 SYGVNS. The CDR3 has 15 amino acids. This chain's CDR3 is CASSENSATNEKLFF. The CDR3 coding sequence is TGTGCCAGCAGTGAGAATTCGGCAACTAATGAAAAACTGTTTTTT. Full variable domain (rest looked up from reference TRBV25-1 and TRBJ1-4): EADIYQTPRYLVIGTGKKITLECSQTMGHDKMYWYQQDPGMELHLIHYSYGVNSTEKGDLSSESTVSRIRTEHFPLTLESARPSHTSQYLCASSENSATNEKLFFGSGTQLSVL.

This clonotype was seen only a few times. The chain couples TRBV10-3 to TRBJ2-7; D perhaps matches TRBD2 (6 bases). Germline V gene sequence: CDR1 ENHRY, CDR2 SYGVKD. The CDR3 is 13 residues long. The V end lost 11 bases, the J end lost 3 bases, and 17 bases lay between the germline ends. CDR3 residues: CASRGTLDYEQYV. The DNA for the CDR3 is TGTGCCTCTCGTGGGACTCTCGACTACGAGCAGTACGTC.

This clonotype has a count of ten or more. This chain joins TRBV20-1 and TRBJ1-3; D gene uncertain. V lost 7 bases, J lost 1 base, and 8 bases lay in between. This CDR3 region has 12 residues. The germline CDR1 and CDR2 sequences are DFQATT and SNEGSKA (reference sequence). CDR3 nucleotide sequence: TGCAGTGGATTGGGGTCTGGAAACACCATATATTTT. This translates into CSGLGSGNTIYF.

This clonotype was observed a few times. CDR3 residues: CATSVGRQETQYF. Here the CDR3 DNA reads TGTGCCACCAGTGTTGGACGCCAAGAGACCCAGTACTTC. The rearrangement uses TRBV24-1 and TRBJ2-5; D not resolved. The V gene lost 5 bases and the J gene lost 1 base, with 7 bases spanning the gap. This CDR3 spans 13 amino acids. CDR1 is KGHDR and CDR2 is SFDVKD in the germline V gene.

V usage is TRBV7-9 and J usage is TRBJ2-5; D may be TRBD1 (5 bases). This CDR3 comprises 17 residues. V was pared by 4 bases and J by 0 bases, with 18 bases between. From germline, CDR1 is SEHNR and CDR2 FQNEAQ (reference sequence). The CDR3 DNA reads TGTGCCAGCAGCTCAGGGCGGCAGGGCCGGTACCAAGAGACCCAGTACTTC. Protein: CASSSGRQGRYQETQYF.

This clonotype has a handful of counts. The genes are TRBV6-1 and TRBJ2-2; 11 positions agree with TRBD2. Unmatched junction bases numbered 6, after V lost 8 bases and J lost 1 base. The CDR3 is 16 amino acids. Per germline, CDR1 MNHNS and CDR2 SASEGT. CDR3 protein: CASGVGTSGNTGELFF. The CDR3 DNA reads as TGTGCCAGCGGGGTAGGGACTAGCGGGAACACCGGGGAGCTGTTTTTT.

This clonotype was recorded many times. The chain is built from TRBV2 and TRBJ1-5; tentatively, D is TRBD1 (5 bases). Germline V lookup: CDR1 SNHLY, CDR2 FYNNEI. The CDR3 runs to 13 residues. V dropped 7 bases and J dropped 7 bases, with 14 bases sitting between them. CDR3 region: CASTPGGVQPQHF. CDR3 DNA: TGTGCCAGCACCCCGGGGGGAGTCCAGCCCCAGCATTTT.